The rows below give T cell receptor beta chains drawn from one sample of a study of CD8+CD57+ T cells in acquired aplastic anemia. In TCRdb, the reads were re-called with MiXCR into one record per CDR3 protein. This table holds 300,000 or so distinct CDR3 sequences, roughly half found once. Sample: sorted CD4+, CD8+, or CD8+CD57+ T cells (not recorded which) from PBMCs. The receptors here all came from a human donor with severe aplastic anemia or a healthy control (not recorded which). The CDR3 runs from the conserved cysteine through the conserved F or W. The order of the fields is V gene, CDR3 protein.

>TRBV12-3/TRBV12-4
CASSFGTGQGDTNYGYTF
>TRBV5-6
CATSTGSTDTQYF
>TRBV29-1
CSYRTSGYNEQFF
>TRBV5-1
CASSFRTDTQYF
>TRBV7-6
CASGLQENTEAFF
>TRBV5-6
CASSYLGPHQGEQYF
>TRBV3-1
CASSQGIGGAGRGYTF
>TRBV12-3/TRBV12-4
CASSLWGNSGYTF
>TRBV19
CASSRGFEQYF
>TRBV5-1
CASSSTGTYNSPLHF
>TRBV20-1
CSASADRVTSPLHF
>TRBV10-3
CAIRPGTGGHNSPLHF
>TRBV19
CASSIGGNSPLHF
>TRBV19
CASSTQLAAFSYEQYF
>TRBV2
CASTIGGTMNTEAFF
>TRBV10-3
CATIQAMSSNYGYTF
>TRBV5-1
CASSSGLLNTEAFF
>TRBV20-1
CSARDLAGGPFYEQYF
>TRBV6-5
CASKRPPSGGAYEQYF
>TRBV19
CASSRTAGGVPAPPYGYTF
>TRBV7-9
CASSLKVDSFYNEQFF
>TRBV24-1
CATSAAGVSGANVLTF
>TRBV20-1
CSAPLLGREETQYF
>TRBV25-1
CASSDWDFFDPGQGAAAPTEAFF
>TRBV5-1
CASSLHGTSVNNEQFF
>TRBV9
CASSVDLLAGNTF
>TRBV5-4
CASSPSGTANSPLHF
>TRBV9
CASSVADRVTPLHF
>TRBV7-6
CASGRGEIYNEQFF